These 4 T cell receptor beta chains were sequenced from one sample in a study of beta chain features in type 1 diabetes. Expressed TCRB transcripts were sequenced after all isolated RNA was converted to cDNA. Clones were sequenced by immunoSEQ multiplex PCR, and TCRdb holds only the in-frame ones, with some missing. The table records hundreds of thousands of clones, 10% to 15% of them present only once. The sequenced sample consisted of naive CD4+ T cells from blood. Receptors originate from a man between 18 and 35 years old in good health.

The chain carries TRBV5-1 and TRBJ1-1; possibly TRBD1 for D (6 bases). CDR1 and CDR2 from the germline V gene are SGHRS and YFSETQ. This CDR3 has 17 residues. With 4 bases removed from V and 0 bases from J, the gap between germline ends came to 19 bases. CDR3 DNA sequence: TGCGCCAGCAGCCCACGCGTGAGTCAGGGGATGAACACTGAAGCTTTCTTT. Translation: CASSPRVSQGMNTEAFF.

This clone was detected a few times. This chain joins TRBV5-4 and TRBJ1-3; D gene uncertain. The CDR3 has 14 residues. Per the germline V gene, CDR1 is SGHNT and CDR2 is YYREEE (reference sequence). V was trimmed by 6 bases and J by 0 bases, leaving 10 bases between them. The CDR3: CASTITPSGNTIYF. The CDR3 DNA sequence: TGTGCCAGCACTATTACCCCCTCTGGAAACACCATATATTTT.

The genes are TRBV5-1 and TRBJ2-3, with 12 positions matching TRBD2. CDR3 size: 15 residues. Unmatched junction bases numbered 3, after V lost 1 base and J lost 6 bases. Germline V gene data show CDR1 as SGHRS and CDR2 as YFSETQ. Here the CDR3 DNA reads TGCGCCAGCAGCTTGTCCGGGACTAGCGGGGATACGCAGTATTTT. Translated, it gives CASSLSGTSGDTQYF. Together with reference TRBV5-1 and TRBJ2-3, the CDR3 gives the full variable domain: KAGVTQTPRYLIKTRGQQVTLSCSPISGHRSVSWYQQTPGQGLQFLFEYFSETQRNKGNFPGRFSGRQFSNSRSEMNVSTLELGDSALYLCASSLSGTSGDTQYFGPGTRLTVL.

J is TRBJ2-7 and V is TRBV7-2, with 11 nucleotides matching TRBD2. Germline CDR1 reads SGHTA; CDR2 reads FQGNSA. The ends lost 0 bases at V and 0 bases at J; junction bases unmatched: 4. The CDR3 is made up of 17 amino acids. CDR3 sequence (DNA): TGTGCCAGCAGCTTAGCCCTAGCGGGGGGAGTCTCCTACGAGCAGTACTTC. Amino acid sequence: CASSLALAGGVSYEQYF.